One and the same sample provided the 5 T cell receptor beta chains below, sequenced in a study of a mutant IDH1 vaccine in newly diagnosed glioma. What these receptors recognize is not known. Sequencing was performed with immunoSEQ multiplex PCR; in TCRdb, only in-frame clones are kept and a portion is missing. The table has under 40,000 clones, roughly 86% seen once. Time point defined: week 35, safety follow-up. What each vaccine dose contained was 300 ug of mutant IDH1 20-mer peptide, accompanied by topical imiquimod. Here the sequenced sample was PBMCs, taken from a glioma patient whose treatment included an IDH1 peptide vaccine. These receptors all stem from a young man with glioma.

In regard to this clone: Different DNA sequences within this sample yield the same CDR3. The chain joins TRBV19 to TRBJ1-1, with D perhaps matching TRBD1 (5 bases). Deletions cut 3 bases from V and 5 bases from J, with 10 bases between. The CDR3 runs 13 residues. Germline loops: CDR1 LNHDA, CDR2 SQIVND (reference sequence). Written as DNA, the CDR3 is TGTGCCAGTAGTATGAAAGGGGATACTGAAGCTTTCTTT. Residues: CASSMKGDTEAFF.

This sequence joins TRBV2 and TRBJ2-5; D not resolved. Trimming cost V 7 bases and J 2 bases, with 8 bases left between them. From germline, CDR1 is SNHLY and CDR2 FYNNEI. The CDR3 loop spans 12 amino acids. The CDR3 loop reads CASTGSQETQYF. CDR3 bases: TGTGCCAGCACAGGAAGTCAAGAGACCCAGTACTTC. The variable domain in full, with the rest retrieved from reference TRBV2 and TRBJ2-5, is EPEVTQTPSHQVTQMGQEVILRCVPISNHLYFYWYRQILGQKVEFLVSFYNNEISEKSEIFDDQFSVERPDGSNFTLKIRSTKLEDSAMYFCASTGSQETQYFGPGTRLLVL.

The rearrangement joins TRBV29-1 to TRBJ2-1; perhaps D is TRBD1 or TRBD2 (6 bases each). V lost 4 bases and J 2 bases, leaving 15 bases between the germline ends. CDR1 SQVTM and CDR2 ANQGSEA come from the germline V gene. This CDR3 spans 15 amino acids. This chain's CDR3 is CSVVGLGGTYNEQFF. CDR3 nucleotide sequence: TGCAGCGTTGTGGGTTTAGGGGGGACCTACAATGAGCAGTTCTTC.

The chain carries TRBV5-1 and TRBJ2-3; tentatively, D is TRBD1 (5 bases). The V gene lost 0 bases and the J gene lost 4 bases, with 9 bases spanning the gap. Germline assignment: CDR1 SGHRS and CDR2 YFSETQ. The CDR3 has 14 amino acids. CDR3 sequence (DNA): TGCGCCAGCAGCTTGGTAGGGGTCCCAGATACGCAGTATTTT. Amino acids: CASSLVGVPDTQYF.

V is TRBV7-9 and J is TRBJ2-1; 7 bases line up with TRBD2. V was clipped by 5 bases and J by 4 bases; unmatched bases: 11. The CDR3 contains 16 residues. In germline, CDR1 is SEHNR, CDR2 FQNEAQ (reference sequence). For the CDR3, the DNA is TGTGCCAGCAGCCCAAGCCTAGCGGAGGAATACAATGAGCAGTTCTTC. It yields the protein CASSPSLAEEYNEQFF.